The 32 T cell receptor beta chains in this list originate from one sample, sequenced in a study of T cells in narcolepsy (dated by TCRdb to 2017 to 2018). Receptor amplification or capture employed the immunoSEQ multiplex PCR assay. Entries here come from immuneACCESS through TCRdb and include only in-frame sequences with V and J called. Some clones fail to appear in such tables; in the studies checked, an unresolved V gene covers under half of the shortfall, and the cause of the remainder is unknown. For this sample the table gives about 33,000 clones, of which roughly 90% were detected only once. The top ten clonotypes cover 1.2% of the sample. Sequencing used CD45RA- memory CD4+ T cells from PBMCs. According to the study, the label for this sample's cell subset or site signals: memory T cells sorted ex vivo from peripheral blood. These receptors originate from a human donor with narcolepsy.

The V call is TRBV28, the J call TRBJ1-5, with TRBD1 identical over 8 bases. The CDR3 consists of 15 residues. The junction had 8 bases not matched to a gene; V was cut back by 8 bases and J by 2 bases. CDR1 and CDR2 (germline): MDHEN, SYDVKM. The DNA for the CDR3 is TGTGCCAGCTGGACAGGGACCGCGGGCAATCAGCCCCAGCATTTT. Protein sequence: CASWTGTAGNQPQHF.

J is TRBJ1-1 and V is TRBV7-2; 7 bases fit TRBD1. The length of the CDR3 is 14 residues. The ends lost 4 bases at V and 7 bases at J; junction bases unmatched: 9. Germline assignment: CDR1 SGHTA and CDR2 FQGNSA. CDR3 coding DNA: TGTGCCAGCAGCTCCCGGGACAGAGAGAATGAAGCTTTCTTT. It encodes CASSSRDRENEAFF.

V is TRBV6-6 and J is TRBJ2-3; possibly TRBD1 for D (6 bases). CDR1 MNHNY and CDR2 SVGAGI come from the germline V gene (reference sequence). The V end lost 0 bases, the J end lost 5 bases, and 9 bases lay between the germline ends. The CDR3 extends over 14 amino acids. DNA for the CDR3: TGTGCCAGCAGTTACTCTCAGGGGATAGATACGCAGTATTTT. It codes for CASSYSQGIDTQYF.

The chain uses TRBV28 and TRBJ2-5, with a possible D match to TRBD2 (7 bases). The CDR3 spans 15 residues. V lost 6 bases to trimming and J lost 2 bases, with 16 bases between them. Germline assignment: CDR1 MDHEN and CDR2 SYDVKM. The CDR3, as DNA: TGTGCCAGCAGCCCTATCCGGGGGGCACAAGAGACCCAGTACTTC. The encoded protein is CASSPIRGAQETQYF.

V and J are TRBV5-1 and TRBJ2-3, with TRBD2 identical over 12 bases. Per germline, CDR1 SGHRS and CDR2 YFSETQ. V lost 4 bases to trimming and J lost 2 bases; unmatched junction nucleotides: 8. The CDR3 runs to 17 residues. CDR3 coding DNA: TGCGCCAGCAGCATCCTAGCGGGAGGGCCTAACACAGATACGCAGTATTTT. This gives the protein CASSILAGGPNTDTQYF.

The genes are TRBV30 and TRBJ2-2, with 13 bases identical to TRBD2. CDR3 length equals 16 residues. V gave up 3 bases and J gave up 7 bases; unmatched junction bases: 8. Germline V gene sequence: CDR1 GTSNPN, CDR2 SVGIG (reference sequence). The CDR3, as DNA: TGTGCCTGGAGGACTAGCGGGAGGTTAGACAGCGGGGAGCTGTTTTTT. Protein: CAWRTSGRLDSGELFF.

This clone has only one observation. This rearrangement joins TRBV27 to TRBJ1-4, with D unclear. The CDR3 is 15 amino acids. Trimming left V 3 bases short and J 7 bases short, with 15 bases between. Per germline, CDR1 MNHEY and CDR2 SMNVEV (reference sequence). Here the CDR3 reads CASSFNRVQLEKLFF. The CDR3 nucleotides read TGTGCCAGCAGTTTTAATCGGGTTCAACTTGAAAAACTGTTTTTT. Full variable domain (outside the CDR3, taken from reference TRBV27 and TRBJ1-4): EAQVTQNPRYLITVTGKKLTVTCSQNMNHEYMSWYRQDPGLGLRQIYYSMNVEVTDKGDVPEGYKVSRKEKRNFPLILESPSPNQTSLYFCASSFNRVQLEKLFFGSGTQLSVL.

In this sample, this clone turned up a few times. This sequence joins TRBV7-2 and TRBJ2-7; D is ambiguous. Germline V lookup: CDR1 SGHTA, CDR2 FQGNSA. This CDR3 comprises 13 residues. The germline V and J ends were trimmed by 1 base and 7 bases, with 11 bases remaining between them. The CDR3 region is CASSLVRTQEQYF. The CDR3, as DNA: TGTGCCAGCAGCTTAGTCCGGACCCAAGAGCAGTACTTC.

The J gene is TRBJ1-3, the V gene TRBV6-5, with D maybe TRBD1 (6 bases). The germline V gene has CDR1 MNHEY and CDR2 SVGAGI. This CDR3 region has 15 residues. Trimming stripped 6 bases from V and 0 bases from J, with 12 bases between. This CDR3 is CASRLRGPSGNTIYF. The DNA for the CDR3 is TGTGCCAGCAGGCTCAGGGGCCCCTCTGGAAACACCATATATTTT.

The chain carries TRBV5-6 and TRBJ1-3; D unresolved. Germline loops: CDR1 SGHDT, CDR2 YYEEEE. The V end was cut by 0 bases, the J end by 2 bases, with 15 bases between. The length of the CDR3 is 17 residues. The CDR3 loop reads CASSLGGSSYPGNTIYF. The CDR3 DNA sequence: TGTGCCAGCAGCTTGGGTGGCAGTAGTTATCCTGGAAACACCATATATTTT.

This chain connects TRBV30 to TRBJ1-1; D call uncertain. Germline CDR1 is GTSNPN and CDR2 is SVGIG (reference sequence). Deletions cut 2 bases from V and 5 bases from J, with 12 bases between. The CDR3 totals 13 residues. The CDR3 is CAWSPGGRTEAFF. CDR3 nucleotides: TGTGCCTGGAGTCCGGGAGGGAGGACTGAAGCTTTCTTT.

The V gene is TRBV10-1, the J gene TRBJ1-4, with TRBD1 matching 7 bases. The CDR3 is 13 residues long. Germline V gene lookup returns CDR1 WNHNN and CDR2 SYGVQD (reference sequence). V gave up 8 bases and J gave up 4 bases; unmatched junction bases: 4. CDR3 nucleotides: TGCGCCAGCGGACAGGACGGTAATGAAAAACTGTTTTTT. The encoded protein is CASGQDGNEKLFF.

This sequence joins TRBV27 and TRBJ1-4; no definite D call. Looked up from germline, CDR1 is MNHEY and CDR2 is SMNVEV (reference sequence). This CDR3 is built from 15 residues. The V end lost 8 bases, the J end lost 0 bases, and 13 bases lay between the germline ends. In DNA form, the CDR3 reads TGTGCCAGCCAATTCCGGGGATCAACTAATGAAAAACTGTTTTTT. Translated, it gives CASQFRGSTNEKLFF. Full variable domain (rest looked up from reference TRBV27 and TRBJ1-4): EAQVTQNPRYLITVTGKKLTVTCSQNMNHEYMSWYRQDPGLGLRQIYYSMNVEVTDKGDVPEGYKVSRKEKRNFPLILESPSPNQTSLYFCASQFRGSTNEKLFFGSGTQLSVL.

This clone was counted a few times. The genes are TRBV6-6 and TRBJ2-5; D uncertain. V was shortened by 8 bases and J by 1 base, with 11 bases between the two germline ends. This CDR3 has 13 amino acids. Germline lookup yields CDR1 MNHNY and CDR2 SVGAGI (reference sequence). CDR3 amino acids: CASHTAFQETQYF. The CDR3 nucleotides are TGTGCCAGCCACACAGCGTTCCAAGAGACCCAGTACTTC.

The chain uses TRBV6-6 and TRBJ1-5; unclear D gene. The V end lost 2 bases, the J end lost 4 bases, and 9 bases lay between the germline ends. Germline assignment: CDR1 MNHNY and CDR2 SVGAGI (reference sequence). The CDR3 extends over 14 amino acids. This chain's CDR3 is CASSYPAGNQPQHF. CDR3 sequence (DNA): TGTGCCAGCAGTTACCCGGCGGGGAATCAGCCCCAGCATTTT.

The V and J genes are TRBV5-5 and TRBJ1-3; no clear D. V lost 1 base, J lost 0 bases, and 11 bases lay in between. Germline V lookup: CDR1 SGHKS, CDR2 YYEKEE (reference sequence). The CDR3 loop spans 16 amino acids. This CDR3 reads CASSLNPEVSGNTIYF. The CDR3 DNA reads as TGTGCCAGCAGCTTGAATCCTGAGGTCTCTGGAAACACCATATATTTT.

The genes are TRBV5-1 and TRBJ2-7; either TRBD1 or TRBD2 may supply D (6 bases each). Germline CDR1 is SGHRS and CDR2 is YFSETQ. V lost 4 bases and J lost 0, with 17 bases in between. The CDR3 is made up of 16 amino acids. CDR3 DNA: TGCGCCAGCAGCGTTGTAGGGGGGTCCCCCTCCTACGAGCAGTACTTC. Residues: CASSVVGGSPSYEQYF.

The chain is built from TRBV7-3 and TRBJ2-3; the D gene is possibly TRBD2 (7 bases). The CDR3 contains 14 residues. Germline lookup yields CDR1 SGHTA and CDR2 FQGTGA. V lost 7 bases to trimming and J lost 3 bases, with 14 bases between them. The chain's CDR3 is CASTQGGVTDTQYF. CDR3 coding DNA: TGTGCCAGCACCCAAGGGGGGGTTACAGATACGCAGTATTTT.

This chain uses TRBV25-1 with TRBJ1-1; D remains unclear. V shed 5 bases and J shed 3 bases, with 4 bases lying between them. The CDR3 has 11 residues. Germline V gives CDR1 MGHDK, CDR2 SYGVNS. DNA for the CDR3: TGTGCCAGCAGTCTCCACACTGAAGCTTTCTTT. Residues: CASSLHTEAFF.

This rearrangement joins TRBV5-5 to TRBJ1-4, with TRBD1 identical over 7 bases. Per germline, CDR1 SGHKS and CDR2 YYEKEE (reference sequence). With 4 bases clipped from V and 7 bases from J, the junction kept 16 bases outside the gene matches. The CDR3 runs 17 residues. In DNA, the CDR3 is TGTGCCAGCAGCATACAGGGGACGATCGTACAGGGTGAAAAACTGTTTTTT. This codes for CASSIQGTIVQGEKLFF.

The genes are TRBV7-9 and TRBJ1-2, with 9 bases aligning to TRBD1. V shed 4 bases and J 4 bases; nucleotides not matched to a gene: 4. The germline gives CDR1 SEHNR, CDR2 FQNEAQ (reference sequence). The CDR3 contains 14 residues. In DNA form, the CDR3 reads TGTGCCAGCAGCTCAACGGACAGGGGCTATGGCTACACCTTC. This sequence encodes CASSSTDRGYGYTF. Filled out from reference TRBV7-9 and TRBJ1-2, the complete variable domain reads DTGVSQNPRHKITKRGQNVTFRCDPISEHNRLYWYRQTLGQGPEFLTYFQNEAQLEKSRLLSDRFSAERPKGSFSTLEIQRTEQGDSAMYLCASSSTDRGYGYTFGSGTRLTVV.

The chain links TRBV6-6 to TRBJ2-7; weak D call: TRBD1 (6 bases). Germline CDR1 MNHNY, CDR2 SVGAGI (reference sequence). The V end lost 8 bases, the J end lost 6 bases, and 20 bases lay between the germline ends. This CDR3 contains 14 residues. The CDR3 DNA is TGTGCCAGCTGGACCCCTGACAGGAGATCCGAGCAGTACTTC. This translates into CASWTPDRRSEQYF.

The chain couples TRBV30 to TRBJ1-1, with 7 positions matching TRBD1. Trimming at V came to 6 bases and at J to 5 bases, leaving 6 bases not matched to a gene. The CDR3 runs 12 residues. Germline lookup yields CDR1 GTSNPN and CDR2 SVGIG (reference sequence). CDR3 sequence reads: CACQGGWTEAFF. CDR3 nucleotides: TGTGCCTGCCAGGGGGGTTGGACTGAAGCTTTCTTT.

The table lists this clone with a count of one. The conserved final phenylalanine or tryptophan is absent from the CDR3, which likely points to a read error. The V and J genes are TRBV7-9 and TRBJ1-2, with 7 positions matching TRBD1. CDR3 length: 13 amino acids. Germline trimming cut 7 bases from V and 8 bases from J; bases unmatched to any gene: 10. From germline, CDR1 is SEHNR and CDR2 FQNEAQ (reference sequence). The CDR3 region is CASITSGGWGYTL. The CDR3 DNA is TGTGCCAGCATCACCTCAGGGGGATGGGGCTACACCCTC.

The CDR3 spells CASSLEGSPSYNEQFF. In DNA, the CDR3 is TGTGCCAGCAGCTTAGAAGGTTCTCCCTCCTACAATGAGCAGTTCTTC. This chain links TRBV13 with TRBJ2-1; D ambiguous. Germline assignment: CDR1 PRHDT and CDR2 FYEKMQ (reference sequence). V was trimmed by 1 base and J by 0 bases, leaving 10 bases between them. This CDR3 is built from 16 residues.

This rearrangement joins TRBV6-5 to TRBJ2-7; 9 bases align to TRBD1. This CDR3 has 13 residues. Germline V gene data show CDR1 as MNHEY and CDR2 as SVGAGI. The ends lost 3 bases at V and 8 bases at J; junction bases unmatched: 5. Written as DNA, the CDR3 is TGTGCCAGCAGTTATCAGGGACAGGGAAAGCAGTACTTC. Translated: CASSYQGQGKQYF.

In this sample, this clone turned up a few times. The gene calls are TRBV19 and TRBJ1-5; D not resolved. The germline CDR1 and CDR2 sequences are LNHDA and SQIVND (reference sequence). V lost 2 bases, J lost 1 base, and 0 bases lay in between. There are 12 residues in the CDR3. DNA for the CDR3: TGTGCCAGTAGTATAAGCAATCAGCCCCAGCATTTT. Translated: CASSISNQPQHF.

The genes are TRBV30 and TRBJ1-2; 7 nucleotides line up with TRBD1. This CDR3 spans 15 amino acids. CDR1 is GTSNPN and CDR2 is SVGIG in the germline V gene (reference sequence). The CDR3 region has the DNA TGTGCATCGGGACAGATCATTAGGGCTAACTATGGCTACACCTTC. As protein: CASGQIIRANYGYTF.

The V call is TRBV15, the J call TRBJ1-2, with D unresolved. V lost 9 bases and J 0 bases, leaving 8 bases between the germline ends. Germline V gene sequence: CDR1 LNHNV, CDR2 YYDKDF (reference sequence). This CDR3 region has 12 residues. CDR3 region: CATQKSNYGYTF. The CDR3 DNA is TGTGCCACACAAAAGTCTAACTATGGCTACACCTTC.

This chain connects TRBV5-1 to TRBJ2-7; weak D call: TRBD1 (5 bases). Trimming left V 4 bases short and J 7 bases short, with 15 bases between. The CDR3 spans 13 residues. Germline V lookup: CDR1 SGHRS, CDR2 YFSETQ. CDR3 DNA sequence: TGCGCCAGCAGCGCGGACCCTAAGGGGGAGCAGTACTTC. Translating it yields CASSADPKGEQYF.

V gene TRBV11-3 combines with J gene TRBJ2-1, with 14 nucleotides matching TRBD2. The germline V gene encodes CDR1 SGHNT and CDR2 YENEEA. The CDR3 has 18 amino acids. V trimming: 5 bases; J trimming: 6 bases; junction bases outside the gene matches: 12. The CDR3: CASSHMTSGRVQGNEQFF. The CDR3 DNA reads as TGTGCCAGCAGCCACATGACTAGCGGGAGGGTGCAGGGCAATGAGCAGTTCTTC.

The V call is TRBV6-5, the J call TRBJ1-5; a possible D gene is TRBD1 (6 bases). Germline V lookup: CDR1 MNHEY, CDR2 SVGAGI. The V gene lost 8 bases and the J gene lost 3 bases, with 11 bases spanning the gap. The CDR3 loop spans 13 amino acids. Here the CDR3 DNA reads TGTGCCAGCCGGGGGCAGCACAATCAGCCCCAGCATTTT. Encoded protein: CASRGQHNQPQHF.